This T cell receptor (beta chain) was profiled in a study of neurological immune-mediated disorders. This clonotype was recorded at least ten times. Its antigen is as yet unknown. The cDNA was generated by 5'RACE with 10-nucleotide random UMIs. TCRdb fed the 5' RACE reads into MiXCR, producing one record per CDR3 protein. Of over 45,000 distinct CDR3 sequences in the sample, roughly 23% were seen once. The germline CDR1 and CDR2 sequences are SGHRS and YFSETQ. This CDR3 region has 17 residues. The junction had 11 bases not matched to a gene; V was cut back by 3 bases and J by 2 bases. Study-wide results and limits: Multiple sclerosis was found to have the least TCR clonal expansion, below healthy controls, and HTLV-1-associated myelopathy the most.

V is TRBV5-1 and J is TRBJ2-7; the match to TRBD1 covers 10 bases. This TCR came from a woman in her 70s in good health. The material sequenced was PBMCs. Here the CDR3 reads CASSWPGQGRRTYEQYF. The CDR3, as DNA: TGCGCCAGCAGCTGGCCGGGACAGGGGAGGAGAACCTACGAGCAGTACTTC.